This entry features one T cell receptor beta chain sequence. Under the authors' procedure: Estimated nucleated cell counts came from reference gene primer amplification. TCRdb's copy holds only in-frame clones and misses some; the assay was immunoSEQ multiplex PCR. V, J and clone size reflect that table, while D and trimming were determined from the DNA. The sample comprises 200,000 to 250,000 clones, 75% to 90% of which are singletons, and roughly 3% rests with the top ten. This entry comes from a study of blood T cell repertoires in COVID-19. Turning to the study itself: In each case, the material was cDNA or gDNA derived from T cells, B-cell-depleted T cells, or PBMCs.

Seattle enrolled patients during active infection and tracked them longitudinally. Germline V gives CDR1 SNHLY, CDR2 FYNNEI. Trimming left V 5 bases short and J 7 bases short, with 14 bases between. The CDR3 consists of 13 residues. Sequenced input: peripheral blood. This chain joins TRBV2 and TRBJ1-2; no clear D. This clonotype was sampled from a man younger than 45 with COVID-19, enrolled during active disease. The CDR3 DNA reads TGTGCCAGCAGTCTAGAGGTTGAGATTGGCTACACCTTC. This translates into CASSLEVEIGYTF.